This TCR beta chain was observed in a study of Graves' ophthalmopathy and Graves' hyperthyroidism. Whole-study context: Specimen type is peripheral blood, obtained at initial diagnosis before any treatment.

The authors amplified TCR beta CDR3 regions from RNA transcripts. Scientists carried out first-round RT-PCR using HTBI primers and then a second-round multiplex PCR. TCRdb ran MiXCR on the multiplex PCR reads and lists one entry per CDR3 protein. This sample carries about 380,000 distinct CDR3 sequences, less than 20% of them seen once, and the ten largest clones take 5.5% to 7%. CDR3 length: 12 residues. Germline-derived CDR1 and CDR2 are DFQATT and SNEGSKA (reference sequence). Trimming took 1 base from V and 5 from J, leaving 6 bases between them. If no ophthalmopathy appeared within 18 months of follow-up, hyperthyroidism was termed stable. As diagnostic evidence, clinical symptoms, serum thyroxine, TRAb, thyroid ultrasound and orbital computed tomography were relied upon. A 10 ml volume of fresh peripheral blood provided the PBMCs.

This clonotype was obtained from a woman aged 18-35 years with stable Graves' hyperthyroidism. The sample consisted of peripheral blood. This chain links TRBV20-1 with TRBJ1-5; unclear D gene. The CDR3 nucleotides read TGCAGTGCTAGAGGTCTGGATCAGCCCCAGCATTTT. It is translated as CSARGLDQPQHF.